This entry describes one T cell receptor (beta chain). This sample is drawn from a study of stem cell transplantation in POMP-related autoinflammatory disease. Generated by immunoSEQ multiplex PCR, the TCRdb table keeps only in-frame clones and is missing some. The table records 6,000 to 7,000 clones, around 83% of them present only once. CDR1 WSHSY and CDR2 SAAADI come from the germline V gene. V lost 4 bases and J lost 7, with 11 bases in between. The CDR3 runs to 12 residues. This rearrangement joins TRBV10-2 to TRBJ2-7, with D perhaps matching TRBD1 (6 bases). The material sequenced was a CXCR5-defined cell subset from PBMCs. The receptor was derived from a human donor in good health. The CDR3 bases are TGCGCCAGCAGTGCCCAGGGGTGGGAGCAGTACTTC. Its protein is CASSAQGWEQYF.